A selection of T cell receptor beta chains follows, all from one sample in a study of CD8 T cells in Susac syndrome. TCRdb used MiXCR to reprocess the immunoSEQ multiplex PCR reads, holding one entry per CDR3 protein. The sample holds over 150,000 distinct CDR3 sequences, roughly 94% seen once. Sequencing was performed on CD4+ T cells from PBMCs. All receptors come from a human donor with Susac syndrome. CDR3s include the opening cysteine and the closing phenylalanine or tryptophan. D genes are given only for firm matches. Rows give clone size only sometimes, using once, few, many, or a class for an expanded clone.

CDR3	DNA	J	D	V	size
CASRGGPSQETQYF	TGTGCCAGCAGGGGGGGACCGTCCCAAGAGACCCAGTACTTC	TRBJ2-5	NA	TRBV11-2	NA
CASSLQGDDEQYF	TGTGCCAGCAGTTTACAAGGGGACGACGAGCAGTACTTC	TRBJ2-7	NA	TRBV12-3/TRBV12-4	NA
CASSRSESEKLFF	TGCGCCAGCAGCCGCTCGGAGAGTGAAAAACTGTTTTTT	TRBJ1-4	NA	TRBV5-1	NA
CASSQGPGQGVYEQYF	TGCGCCAGCAGCCAAGGACCGGGACAGGGGGTCTACGAGCAGTACTTC	TRBJ2-7	TRBD1	TRBV4-3	NA
CASSPYGGTNTEAFF	TGTGCCAGCAGCCCTTACGGGGGAACTAACACTGAAGCTTTCTTT	TRBJ1-1	NA	TRBV3-1	NA
CSVAARSSYNEQFF	TGCAGCGTCGCAGCCCGTAGCTCCTACAATGAGCAGTTCTTC	TRBJ2-1	NA	TRBV29-1	NA
CASIFSGASDTQYF	TGTGCCAGCATCTTTAGCGGAGCGTCAGATACGCAGTATTTT	TRBJ2-3	NA	TRBV12-3/TRBV12-4	once
CASSYSRDSPLHF	TGTGCCAGCAGTTACTCCCGGGATTCACCCCTCCACTTT	TRBJ1-6	NA	TRBV6-5	NA
CASSRVGGGPQETQYF	TGTGCCAGCAGTCGGGTGGGGGGCGGACCACAAGAGACCCAGTACTTC	TRBJ2-5	NA	TRBV6-1	NA
CASSDRTGGNQPQHF	TGTGCCAGCAGTGACCGGACAGGGGGCAATCAGCCCCAGCATTTT	TRBJ1-5	TRBD1	TRBV2	NA
CASRGEVAGPTYNEQFF	TGTGCCAGCAGGGGGGAGGTAGCGGGGCCGACCTACAATGAGCAGTTCTTC	TRBJ2-1	TRBD2	TRBV6-1	NA
CSATGSADTQYF	TGCAGCGCCACGGGGAGCGCAGATACGCAGTATTTT	TRBJ2-3	NA	TRBV29-1	NA
CASSFEAGTDTQYF	TGTGCCAGCAGCTTTGAGGCTGGCACAGATACGCAGTATTTT	TRBJ2-3	NA	TRBV7-2	NA
CASMRGRDTEAFF	TGTGCCAGCATGAGGGGTAGGGACACTGAAGCTTTCTTT	TRBJ1-1	NA	TRBV2	NA
CASSQGVHQPQHF	TGTGCCAGTAGTCAAGGCGTCCATCAGCCCCAGCATTTT	TRBJ1-5	NA	TRBV19	NA
CASSVSSGVPGELFF	TGCGCCAGCAGCGTGTCTAGCGGGGTCCCCGGGGAGCTGTTTTTT	TRBJ2-2	TRBD2	TRBV5-1	NA
CASSIQGYQPQHF	TGTGCCAGCAGTATACAGGGGTATCAGCCCCAGCATTTT	TRBJ1-5	TRBD1	TRBV28	NA
CSARTGGTDTQYF	TGCAGTGCAAGGACAGGGGGCACAGATACGCAGTATTTT	TRBJ2-3	TRBD1	TRBV20-1	NA
CASSQKGEYLSTGIHGNTEAFF	TGTGCCAGCTCACAAAAAGGTGAATACCTCTCAACAGGGATTCACGGGAACACTGAAGCTTTCTTT	TRBJ1-1	NA	TRBV18	NA
CASSLQGGPGETQYF	TGTGCCAGCAGCTTACAGGGAGGGCCTGGAGAGACCCAGTACTTC	TRBJ2-5	TRBD2	TRBV7-2	NA
CASSPPPGGNEQFF	TGTGCCAGCTCACCACCGCCAGGGGGGAATGAGCAGTTCTTC	TRBJ2-1	NA	TRBV18	NA
CASKVVQETQYF	TGTGCCAGCAAGGTCGTTCAAGAGACCCAGTACTTC	TRBJ2-5	NA	TRBV2	NA
CASLTGNTEAFF	TGTGCCAGCCTTACAGGGAACACTGAAGCTTTCTTT	TRBJ1-1	NA	TRBV6-1	NA
CASNANTEAFF	TGTGCCAGCAACGCCAACACTGAAGCTTTCTTT	TRBJ1-1	NA	TRBV28	NA